These 11 T cell receptor beta chains originate from one sample sequenced in a study of OX40 agonist ivuxolimab in advanced cancers. The repertoire was sequenced with immunoSEQ multiplex PCR; TCRdb's copy has only in-frame clones and lacks some. The data contain about 110,000 clones, roughly 90% of them seen just once; the ten biggest clones take up 0.95% to 1.5%. Sequencing used CD4+ or CD8+ T cells sorted from blood, obtained in a trial of the OX40 agonist ivuxolimab. The origin of the receptors is an adult with an advanced solid tumor such as melanoma, head and neck, liver or kidney cancer.

CDR3 nucleotides: TGTGCCAGCAGTCGCAGTCCGGGACTAGCCGGCAATGAGCAGTTCTTC. Its translation is CASSRSPGLAGNEQFF. V and J are TRBV14 and TRBJ2-1; the match to TRBD2 covers 9 bases. V was pared by 6 bases and J by 6 bases, with 12 bases of the junction left unmatched. CDR3 length: 16 residues. Germline CDR1 is SGHDN and CDR2 is FVKESK.

V usage is TRBV5-1 and J usage is TRBJ2-2; D is undetermined. The germline V and J ends were trimmed by 0 bases and 3 bases, with 9 bases remaining between them. The CDR3 extends over 15 amino acids. Germline-derived CDR1 and CDR2 are SGHRS and YFSETQ. The CDR3 nucleotides read TGCGCCAGCAGCTTGGCCCTCACCTACACCGGGGAGCTGTTTTTT. Translating gives CASSLALTYTGELFF.

The gene calls are TRBV5-8 and TRBJ1-2; TRBD1 matches 9 bases. CDR3 length: 15 amino acids. Trimming at V came to 4 bases and at J to 2 bases, leaving 6 bases not matched to a gene. Per the germline V gene, CDR1 is SGHTS and CDR2 is YDEGEE. The CDR3 bases are TGTGCCAGCAGCGGGGGACAGGGTGCGAACTATGGCTACACCTTC. It encodes CASSGGQGANYGYTF.

V gene TRBV10-1 combines with J gene TRBJ2-5; 10 bases are shared with TRBD2. The CDR3 has 16 amino acids. With 0 bases clipped from V and 2 bases from J, the junction kept 3 bases outside the gene matches. The germline V gene encodes CDR1 WNHNN and CDR2 SYGVQD (reference sequence). Here the CDR3 reads CASSESGLAAQETQYF. CDR3 bases: TGCGCCAGCAGTGAGTCAGGACTAGCGGCTCAAGAGACCCAGTACTTC.

V gene TRBV19 combines with J gene TRBJ1-2, with TRBD1 as a possible D gene (5 bases). Trimming removed 6 bases from V and 8 bases from J, with 25 bases in between. The CDR3 spans 16 residues. Germline CDR1 is LNHDA and CDR2 is SQIVND (reference sequence). The CDR3 spells CASRNLLRDRMGGYTF. The CDR3 nucleotides are TGTGCCAGTAGGAACCTTCTCAGGGATCGAATGGGGGGCTACACCTTC.

This chain links TRBV28 with TRBJ2-7, with 9 nucleotides matching TRBD1. Trimming took 7 bases from V and 3 from J; bases not matched to a gene: 10. Germline V gene lookup returns CDR1 MDHEN and CDR2 SYDVKM. CDR3 length equals 15 residues. The CDR3 loop is CASTDGGQGRYEQYF. CDR3 sequence (DNA): TGTGCCAGCACCGACGGGGGACAGGGTCGCTACGAGCAGTACTTC. The whole variable domain, remainder taken from reference TRBV28 and TRBJ2-7, is DVKVTQSSRYLVKRTGEKVFLECVQDMDHENMFWYRQDPGLGLRLIYFSYDVKMKEKGDIPEGYSVSREKKERFSLILESASTNQTSMYLCASTDGGQGRYEQYFGPGTRLTVT.

The J gene is TRBJ2-7, the V gene TRBV28; TRBD2 matches 11 bases. The CDR3 consists of 16 residues. The V gene end was trimmed by 1 base and the J gene end by 2 bases; junction bases not matched to a gene: 4. Germline V CDR1 and CDR2: MDHEN, SYDVKM. CDR3 in amino acids: CASSLFFSGRAYEQYF. The DNA of the CDR3 is TGTGCCAGCAGTTTATTCTTTAGCGGGAGGGCCTACGAGCAGTACTTC.

The chain has TRBV30 and TRBJ2-7; D is uncertain. Per the germline V gene, CDR1 is GTSNPN and CDR2 is SVGIG (reference sequence). CDR3 length: 15 residues. V lost 3 bases and J lost 0, with 15 bases in between. The CDR3 DNA follows: TGTGCCTGGAGCCTAGGGCCGCCGCCCTCCTACGAGCAGTACTTC. Translation gives CAWSLGPPPSYEQYF.

The rearrangement links TRBV5-1 to TRBJ2-3, with 7 bases aligning to TRBD2. The CDR3 totals 14 residues. Germline V gives CDR1 SGHRS, CDR2 YFSETQ. V was clipped by 5 bases and J by 3 bases; unmatched bases: 6. The DNA of the CDR3 is TGCGCCAGCAGTCTAGCGGAGGAGACAGATACGCAGTATTTT. Residues: CASSLAEETDTQYF.

This clone was counted once. The chain recombines TRBV20-1 with TRBJ2-7, with TRBD2 as a possible D gene (6 bases). The CDR3 contains 11 residues. CDR1 DFQATT and CDR2 SNEGSKA come from the germline V gene (reference sequence). V was cut by 7 bases and J by 3 bases, with 10 bases left in between. CDR3 residues: CSGGGGYEQYF. CDR3 DNA sequence: TGCAGTGGTGGGGGAGGCTACGAGCAGTACTTC.

The chain joins TRBV28 to TRBJ1-2; no reliable D call. Germline V gives CDR1 MDHEN, CDR2 SYDVKM. V lost 6 bases and J 1 base, leaving 6 bases between the germline ends. The CDR3 is 12 residues long. CDR3 loop: CASRASNYGYTF. CDR3 nucleotide sequence: TGTGCCAGCAGGGCCAGTAACTATGGCTACACCTTC.